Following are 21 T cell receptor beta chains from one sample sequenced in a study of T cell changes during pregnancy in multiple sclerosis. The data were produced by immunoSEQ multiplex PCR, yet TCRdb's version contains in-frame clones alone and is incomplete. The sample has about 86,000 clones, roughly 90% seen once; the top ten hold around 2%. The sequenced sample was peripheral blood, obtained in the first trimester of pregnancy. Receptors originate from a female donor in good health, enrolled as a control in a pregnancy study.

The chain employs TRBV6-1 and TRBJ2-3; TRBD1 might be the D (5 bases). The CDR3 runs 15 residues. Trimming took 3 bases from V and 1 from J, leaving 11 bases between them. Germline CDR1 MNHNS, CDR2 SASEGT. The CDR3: CASSDNRRRTDTQYF. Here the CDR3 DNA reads TGTGCCAGCAGTGATAACAGGAGACGCACAGATACGCAGTATTTT.

CDR3 nucleotide sequence: TGTGCCAGCAGCTTAGAGAGGGCAGTGACAGGAAACACCATATATTTT. This translates into CASSLERAVTGNTIYF. This chain joins TRBV11-2 and TRBJ1-3; no clear D gene. Germline V lookup: CDR1 SGHAT, CDR2 FQNNGV. V was shortened by 0 bases and J by 4 bases, with 13 bases between the two germline ends. The CDR3 extends over 16 amino acids.

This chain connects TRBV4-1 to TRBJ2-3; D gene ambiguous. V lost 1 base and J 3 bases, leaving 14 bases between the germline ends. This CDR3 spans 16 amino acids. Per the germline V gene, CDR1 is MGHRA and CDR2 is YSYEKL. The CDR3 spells CASSQGLRPTTDTQYF. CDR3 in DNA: TGCGCCAGCAGCCAAGGGTTGAGGCCTACTACAGATACGCAGTATTTT.

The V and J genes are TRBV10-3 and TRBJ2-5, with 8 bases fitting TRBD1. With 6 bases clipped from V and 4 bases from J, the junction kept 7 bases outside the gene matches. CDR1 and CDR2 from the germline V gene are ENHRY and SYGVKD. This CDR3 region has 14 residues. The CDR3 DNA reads TGTGCCATCAGCCCGACAGGGGCGGGAGAGACCCAGTACTTC. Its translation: CAISPTGAGETQYF.

In nucleotides, the CDR3 is TGTGCCAGCAGCTTCGGGACAGGCGGTAATCAGCCCCAGCATTTT. As protein: CASSFGTGGNQPQHF. V and J are TRBV7-2 and TRBJ1-5, with TRBD1 identical over 8 bases. Germline CDR1 is SGHTA and CDR2 is FQGNSA. This CDR3 has 15 residues. The junction had 5 bases not matched to a gene; V was cut back by 3 bases and J by 4 bases.

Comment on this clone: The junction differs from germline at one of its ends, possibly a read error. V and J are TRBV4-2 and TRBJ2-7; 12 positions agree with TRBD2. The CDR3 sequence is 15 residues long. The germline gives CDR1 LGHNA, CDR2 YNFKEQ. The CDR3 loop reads CASRQGLAGSYEQYF. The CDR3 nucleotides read TGTGCCAGCAGACAAGGACTAGCGGGATCCTACGAGCAGTACTTC.

The CDR3 coding sequence is TGTGCCAGCAGCTTTTTTGAGCGGTCCACCGGGGAGCTGTTTTTT. Protein product: CASSFFERSTGELFF. The chain combines TRBV7-9 with TRBJ2-2; possible D gene TRBD2, 5 bases. The CDR3 has 15 residues. Germline V gene data show CDR1 as SEHNR and CDR2 as FQNEAQ (reference sequence). V gave up 3 bases and J gave up 4 bases, with 12 bases separating them.

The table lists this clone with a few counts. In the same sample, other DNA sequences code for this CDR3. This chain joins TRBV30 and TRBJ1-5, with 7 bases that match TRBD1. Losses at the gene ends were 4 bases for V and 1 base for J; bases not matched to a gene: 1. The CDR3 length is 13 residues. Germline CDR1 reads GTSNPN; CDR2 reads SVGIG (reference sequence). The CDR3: CAWNRGSNQPQHF. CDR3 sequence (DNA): TGTGCCTGGAACAGGGGAAGCAATCAGCCCCAGCATTTT.

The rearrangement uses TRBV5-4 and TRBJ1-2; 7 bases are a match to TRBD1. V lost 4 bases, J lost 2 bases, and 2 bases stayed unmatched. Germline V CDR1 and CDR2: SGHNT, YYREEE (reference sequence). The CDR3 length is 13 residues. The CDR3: CASSQDRNYGYTF. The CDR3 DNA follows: TGTGCCAGCAGCCAGGACAGGAACTATGGCTACACCTTC.

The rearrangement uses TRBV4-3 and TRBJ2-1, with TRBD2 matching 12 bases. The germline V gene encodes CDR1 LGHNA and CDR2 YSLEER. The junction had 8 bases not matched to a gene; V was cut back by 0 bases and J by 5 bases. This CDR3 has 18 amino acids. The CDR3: CASSQDGLAGGLDNEQFF. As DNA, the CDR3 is TGCGCCAGCAGCCAAGATGGGCTAGCGGGGGGGCTCGACAATGAGCAGTTCTTC.

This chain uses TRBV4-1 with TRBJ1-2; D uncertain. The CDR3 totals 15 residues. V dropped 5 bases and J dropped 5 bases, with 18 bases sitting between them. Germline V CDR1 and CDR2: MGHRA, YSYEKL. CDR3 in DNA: TGCGCCAGCAGCAGCCCCGCGGGTGGGGATTATGGCTACACCTTC. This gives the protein CASSSPAGGDYGYTF.

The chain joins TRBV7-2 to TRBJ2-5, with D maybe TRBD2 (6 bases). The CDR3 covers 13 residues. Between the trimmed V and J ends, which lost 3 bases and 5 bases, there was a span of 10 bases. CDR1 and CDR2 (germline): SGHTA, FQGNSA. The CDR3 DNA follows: TGTGCCAGCAGCTTGAGCGGGCCTGAGACCCAGTACTTC. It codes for CASSLSGPETQYF.

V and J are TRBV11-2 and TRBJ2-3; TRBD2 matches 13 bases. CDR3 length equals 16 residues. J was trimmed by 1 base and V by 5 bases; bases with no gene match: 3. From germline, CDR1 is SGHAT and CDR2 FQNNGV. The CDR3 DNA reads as TGTGCCAGCAGCCGAGGACTAGCGGGGGGCACAGATACGCAGTATTTT. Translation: CASSRGLAGGTDTQYF.

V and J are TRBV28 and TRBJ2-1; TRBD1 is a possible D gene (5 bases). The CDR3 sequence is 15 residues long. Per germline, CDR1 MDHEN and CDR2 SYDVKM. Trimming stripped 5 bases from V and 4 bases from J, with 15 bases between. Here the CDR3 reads CASSQRRQLYNEQFF. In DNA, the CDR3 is TGTGCCAGCAGTCAAAGGCGACAGCTTTACAATGAGCAGTTCTTC.

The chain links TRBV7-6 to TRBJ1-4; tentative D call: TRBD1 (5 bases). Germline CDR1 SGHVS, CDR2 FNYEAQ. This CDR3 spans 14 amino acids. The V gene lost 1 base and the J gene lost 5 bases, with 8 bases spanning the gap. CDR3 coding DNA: TGTGCCAGCAGCTTAGGACAGTACAATGAAAAACTGTTTTTT. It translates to CASSLGQYNEKLFF.

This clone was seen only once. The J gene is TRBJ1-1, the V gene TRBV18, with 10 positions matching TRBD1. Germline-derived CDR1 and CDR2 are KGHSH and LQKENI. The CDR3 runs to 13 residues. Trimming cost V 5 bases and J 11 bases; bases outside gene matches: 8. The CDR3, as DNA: TGTGCCAGCTCAGCCGGGACAGGGGTCGAGGCTTTCTTT. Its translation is CASSAGTGVEAFF.

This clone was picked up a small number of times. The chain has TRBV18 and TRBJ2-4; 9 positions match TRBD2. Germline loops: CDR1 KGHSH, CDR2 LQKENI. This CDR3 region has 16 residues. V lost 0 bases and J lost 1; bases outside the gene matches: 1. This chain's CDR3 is CASSPPSGGAKNIQYF. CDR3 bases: TGTGCCAGCTCACCACCCAGCGGGGGGGCCAAAAACATTCAGTACTTC.

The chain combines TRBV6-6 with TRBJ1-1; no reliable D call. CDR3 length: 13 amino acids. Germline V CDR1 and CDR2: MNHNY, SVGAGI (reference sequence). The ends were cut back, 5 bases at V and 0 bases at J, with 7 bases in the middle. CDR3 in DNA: TGTGCCAGCAGTAAAACAGTGAACACTGAAGCTTTCTTT. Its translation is CASSKTVNTEAFF.

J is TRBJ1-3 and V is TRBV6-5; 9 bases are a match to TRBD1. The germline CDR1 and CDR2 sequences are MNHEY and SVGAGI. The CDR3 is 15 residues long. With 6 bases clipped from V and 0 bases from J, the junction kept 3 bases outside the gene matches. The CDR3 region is CASRRTGDSGNTIYF. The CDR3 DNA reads TGTGCCAGCAGAAGGACAGGGGACTCTGGAAACACCATATATTTT.

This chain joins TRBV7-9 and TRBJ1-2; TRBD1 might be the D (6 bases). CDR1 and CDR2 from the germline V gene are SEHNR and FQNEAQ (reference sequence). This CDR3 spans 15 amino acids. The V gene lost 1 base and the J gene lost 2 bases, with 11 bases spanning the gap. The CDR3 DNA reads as TGTGCCAGCAGCTTAGGGGCAGGGGCCAACTATGGCTACACCTTC. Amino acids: CASSLGAGANYGYTF.

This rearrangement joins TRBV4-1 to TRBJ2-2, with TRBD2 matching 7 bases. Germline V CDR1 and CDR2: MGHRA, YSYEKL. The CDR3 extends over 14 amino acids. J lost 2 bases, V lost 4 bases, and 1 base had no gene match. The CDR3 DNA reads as TGCGCCAGCAGCCGGGGGGGTAACACCGGGGAGCTGTTTTTT. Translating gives CASSRGGNTGELFF.